This entry features one T cell receptor (beta chain) sequence. Its antigen is undetermined. The data derive from a study of T cell responses to AZD1222 COVID-19 vaccine. Germline CDR1 reads SGHKS; CDR2 reads YYEKEE (reference sequence). Trimming took 1 base from V and 0 from J, leaving 20 bases between them. The CDR3 has 20 residues. The protocol was immunoSEQ multiplex PCR, while the TCRdb copy is restricted to in-frame clones and leaves out a portion. The sample has under 150,000 clones, 90% to 95% seen once. Study-wide results and limits: CD4 TCRs covered the whole spike, strongest at regions 160-218 and 743-854. At study baseline, merely six AZD1222 recipients were seropositive. Spike-specific TCR repertoires showed rising breadth and depth after two AZD1222 doses.

Source: peripheral blood, taken on day 0 of AZD1222 vaccination. The receptor was isolated from an adult in good health. The chain uses TRBV5-5 and TRBJ1-6; D unresolved. The CDR3 sequence: CASSLSSPPGQTSYNSPLHF. As DNA, the CDR3 is TGTGCCAGCAGCTTGTCGTCACCTCCGGGCCAAACCTCCTATAATTCACCCCTCCACTTT.